This section outlines one TCR beta chain sequence together with its context. Its antigen is still unknown. Unmatched junction bases numbered 2, after V lost 2 bases and J lost 2 bases. Germline values: CDR1 LGHNA, CDR2 YSLEER. There are 15 residues in the CDR3. These data come from a study of blood T cells in healthy people across ages. Across the study: The template switching approach captured approximately one barcoded beta molecule for every two T cells. Study-wide results and caveats: Diversity figures based on one million T cells were deemed too low. Age brought a roughly linear fall in TCR beta diversity measured per million T cells.

Sample-barcoded 5' priming and a J-beta primer mix drove a second PCR of roughly 6 to 12 cycles. From the 5' RACE reads, TCRdb called clonotypes with MiXCR, one entry per CDR3 protein. The data contain 780,000 or so distinct CDR3 sequences, around 50% of them singletons. Sample: blood. This sequence joins TRBV4-3 and TRBJ2-3, with 9 nucleotides matching TRBD2. This clonotype was sampled from a man aged 35 to 55 in good health. As DNA, the CDR3 is TGCGCCAGCAGCCAATCTAGCGGGGCCACAGATACGCAGTATTTT. The encoded protein is CASSQSSGATDTQYF.